The entry that follows covers one T cell receptor beta chain sequence. The sample comes from a study of control samples from healthy donors and cancer patients. The CDR3 extends over 13 amino acids. V gave up 1 base and J gave up 7 bases, with 8 bases separating them. Germline loops: CDR1 SGHVS, CDR2 FQNEAQ. Using immunoSEQ multiplex PCR, the repertoire was profiled, and TCRdb retains in-frame clones only, with some absent. Of some 120,000 clones detected, over 75% appear once; the ten largest clones hold around 8.7%. The receptor's source is a middle-aged man in good health. V is TRBV7-8 and J is TRBJ2-1; a possible D gene is TRBD2 (6 bases). Specimen: blood. The CDR3 protein is CASSLETRNEQFF. The CDR3 DNA sequence: TGTGCCAGCAGCTTAGAGACTAGAAATGAGCAGTTCTTC.